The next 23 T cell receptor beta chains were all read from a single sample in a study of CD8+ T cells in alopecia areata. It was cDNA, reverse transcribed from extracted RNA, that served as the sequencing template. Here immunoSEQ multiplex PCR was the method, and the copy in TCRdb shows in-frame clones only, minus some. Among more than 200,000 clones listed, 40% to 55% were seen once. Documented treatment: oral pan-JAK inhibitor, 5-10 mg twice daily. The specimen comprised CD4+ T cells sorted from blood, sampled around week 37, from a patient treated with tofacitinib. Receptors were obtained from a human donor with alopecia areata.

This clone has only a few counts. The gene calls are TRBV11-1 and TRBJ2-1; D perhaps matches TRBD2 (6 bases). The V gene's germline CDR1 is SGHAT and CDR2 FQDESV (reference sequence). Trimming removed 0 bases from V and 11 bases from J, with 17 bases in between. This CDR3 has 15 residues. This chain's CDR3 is CASSLARGARPKQFF. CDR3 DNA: TGTGCCAGCAGCTTAGCGCGGGGCGCAAGGCCCAAGCAGTTCTTC.

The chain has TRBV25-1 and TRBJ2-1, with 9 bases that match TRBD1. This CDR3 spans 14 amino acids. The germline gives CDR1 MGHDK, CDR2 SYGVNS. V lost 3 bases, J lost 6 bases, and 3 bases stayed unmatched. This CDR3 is CASSERTGVNEQFF. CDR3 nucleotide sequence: TGTGCCAGCAGTGAGAGGACAGGGGTCAATGAGCAGTTCTTC.

The CDR3 DNA reads TGTGCCAGTAGTATTCTCCAGACAGATACGCAGTATTTT. Its translation is CASSILQTDTQYF. The chain couples TRBV19 to TRBJ2-3; no clear D gene. The CDR3 spans 13 residues. The germline V gene encodes CDR1 LNHDA and CDR2 SQIVND (reference sequence). Trimming left V 3 bases short and J 3 bases short, with 7 bases between.

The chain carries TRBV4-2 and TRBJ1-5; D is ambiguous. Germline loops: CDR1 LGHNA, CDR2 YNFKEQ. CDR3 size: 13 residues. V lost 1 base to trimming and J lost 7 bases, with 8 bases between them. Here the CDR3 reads CASSQGSGQPQHF. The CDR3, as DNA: TGTGCCAGCAGCCAAGGGTCGGGGCAGCCCCAGCATTTT.

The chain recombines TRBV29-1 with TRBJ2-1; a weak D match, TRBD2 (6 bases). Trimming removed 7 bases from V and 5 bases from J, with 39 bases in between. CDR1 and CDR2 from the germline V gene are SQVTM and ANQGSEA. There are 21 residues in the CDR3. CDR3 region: CSAFPPYHGGDYKTINNEQFF. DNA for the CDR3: TGCAGCGCTTTCCCCCCATACCACGGGGGAGATTATAAAACTATAAACAATGAGCAGTTCTTC.

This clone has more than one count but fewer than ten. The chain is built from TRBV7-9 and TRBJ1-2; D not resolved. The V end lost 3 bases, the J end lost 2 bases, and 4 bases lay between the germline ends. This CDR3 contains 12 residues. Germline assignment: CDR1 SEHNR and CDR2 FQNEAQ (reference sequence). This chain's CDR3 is CASSFTNYGYTF. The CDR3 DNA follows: TGTGCCAGCAGCTTCACCAACTATGGCTACACCTTC.

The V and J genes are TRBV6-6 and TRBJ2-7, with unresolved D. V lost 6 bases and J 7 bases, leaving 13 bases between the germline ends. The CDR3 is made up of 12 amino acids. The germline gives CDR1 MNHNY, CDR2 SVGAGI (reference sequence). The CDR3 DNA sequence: TGTGCCAGCAGCTTAGACGGGCTTGAGCAGTACTTC. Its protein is CASSLDGLEQYF.

Here the CDR3 DNA reads TGTGCCAGCGGTGGACAGGGGAGCTACGAGCAGTACTTC. As protein: CASGGQGSYEQYF. The chain links TRBV28 to TRBJ2-5; 9 bases match TRBD1. Gene TRBJ2-7 matches the end of the DNA better, so the J call may be wrong. CDR1 MDHEN and CDR2 SYDVKM come from the germline V gene. The CDR3 spans 13 residues.

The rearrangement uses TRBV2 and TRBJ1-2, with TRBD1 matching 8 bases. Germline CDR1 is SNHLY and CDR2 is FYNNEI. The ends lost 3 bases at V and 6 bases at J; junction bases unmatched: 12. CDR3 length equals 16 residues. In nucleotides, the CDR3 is TGTGCCAGCAGTGAGCGTCCCGGACAGGGAGGAAATGGCTACACCTTC. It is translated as CASSERPGQGGNGYTF.

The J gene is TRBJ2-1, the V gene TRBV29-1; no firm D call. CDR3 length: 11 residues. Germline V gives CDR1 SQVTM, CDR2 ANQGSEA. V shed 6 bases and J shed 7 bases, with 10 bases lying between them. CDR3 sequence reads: CSVVGMNEQFF. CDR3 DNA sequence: TGCAGCGTGGTTGGGATGAATGAGCAGTTCTTC.

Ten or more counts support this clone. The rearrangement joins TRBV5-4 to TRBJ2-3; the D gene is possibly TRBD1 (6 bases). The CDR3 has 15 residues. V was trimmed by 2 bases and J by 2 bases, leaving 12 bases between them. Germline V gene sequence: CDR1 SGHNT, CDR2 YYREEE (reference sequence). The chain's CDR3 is CASSLWTDPTDTQYF. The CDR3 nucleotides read TGTGCCAGCAGCTTATGGACAGACCCCACAGATACGCAGTATTTT.

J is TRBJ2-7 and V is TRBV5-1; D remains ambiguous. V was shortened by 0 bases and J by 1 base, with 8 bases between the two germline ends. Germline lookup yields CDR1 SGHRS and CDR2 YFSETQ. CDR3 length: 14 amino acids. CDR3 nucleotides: TGCGCCAGCAGCTTGGTTACCGGTTCCTACGAGCAGTACTTC. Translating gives CASSLVTGSYEQYF.

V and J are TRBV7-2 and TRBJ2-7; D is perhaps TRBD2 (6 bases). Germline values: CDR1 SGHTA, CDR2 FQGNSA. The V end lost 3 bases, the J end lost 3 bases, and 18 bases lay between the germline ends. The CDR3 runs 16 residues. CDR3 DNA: TGTGCCAGCAGCTTGGGGACCCAAGCTAGCGTCTACGAGCAGTACTTC. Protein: CASSLGTQASVYEQYF.

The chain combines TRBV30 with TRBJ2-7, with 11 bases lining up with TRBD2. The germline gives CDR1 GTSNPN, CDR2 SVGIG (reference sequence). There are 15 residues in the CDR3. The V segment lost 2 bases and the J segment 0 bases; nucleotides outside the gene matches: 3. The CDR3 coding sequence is TGTGCCTGGAGTCCTAGCGGGAGGTACTCCTACGAGCAGTACTTC. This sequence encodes CAWSPSGRYSYEQYF.

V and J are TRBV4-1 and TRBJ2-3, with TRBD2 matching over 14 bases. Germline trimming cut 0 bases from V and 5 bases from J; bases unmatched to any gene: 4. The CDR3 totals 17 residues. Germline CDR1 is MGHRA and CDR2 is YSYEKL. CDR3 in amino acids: CASSQEGTSGSGDTQYF. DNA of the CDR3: TGCGCCAGCAGCCAAGAGGGGACTAGCGGGAGTGGAGATACGCAGTATTTT.

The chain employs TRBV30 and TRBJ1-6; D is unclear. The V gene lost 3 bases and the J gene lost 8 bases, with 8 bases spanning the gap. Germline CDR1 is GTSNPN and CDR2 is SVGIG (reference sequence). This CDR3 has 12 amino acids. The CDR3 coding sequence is TGTGCCTGGAGCGCTCCGGATTCACCCCTCCACTTT. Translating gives CAWSAPDSPLHF.

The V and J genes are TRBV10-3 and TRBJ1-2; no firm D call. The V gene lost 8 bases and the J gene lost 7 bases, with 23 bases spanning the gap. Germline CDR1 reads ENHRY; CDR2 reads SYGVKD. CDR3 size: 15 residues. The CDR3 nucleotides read TGTGCCATCTGGACTCCGGGGTTTGTATCGGGTGGCTACACCTTC. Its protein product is CAIWTPGFVSGGYTF.

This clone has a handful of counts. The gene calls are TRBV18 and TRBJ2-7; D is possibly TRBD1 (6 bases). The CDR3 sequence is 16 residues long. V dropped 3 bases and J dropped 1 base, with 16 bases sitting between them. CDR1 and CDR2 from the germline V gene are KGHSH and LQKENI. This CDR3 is CASSPIGGDNSYEQYF. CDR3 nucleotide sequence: TGTGCCAGCTCACCGATAGGTGGGGACAATTCCTACGAGCAGTACTTC.

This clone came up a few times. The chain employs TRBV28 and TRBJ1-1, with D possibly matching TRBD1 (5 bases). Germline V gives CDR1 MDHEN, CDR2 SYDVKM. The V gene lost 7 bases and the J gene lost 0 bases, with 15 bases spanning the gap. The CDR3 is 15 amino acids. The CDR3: CASNSPGRLNTEAFF. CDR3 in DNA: TGTGCCAGCAACTCACCGGGACGGTTGAACACTGAAGCTTTCTTT. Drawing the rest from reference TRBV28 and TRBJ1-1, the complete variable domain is DVKVTQSSRYLVKRTGEKVFLECVQDMDHENMFWYRQDPGLGLRLIYFSYDVKMKEKGDIPEGYSVSREKKERFSLILESASTNQTSMYLCASNSPGRLNTEAFFGQGTRLTVV.

For the CDR3, the DNA is TGTGCCAGCAGCTCAAATGGGAGGAATAGCAATCAGCCCCAGCATTTT. It translates to CASSSNGRNSNQPQHF. The chain couples TRBV7-8 to TRBJ1-5; D is unclear. Germline CDR1 SGHVS, CDR2 FQNEAQ. Trimming took off 4 bases at V and 0 bases at J, with 13 bases between the two ends. The CDR3 is 16 amino acids.

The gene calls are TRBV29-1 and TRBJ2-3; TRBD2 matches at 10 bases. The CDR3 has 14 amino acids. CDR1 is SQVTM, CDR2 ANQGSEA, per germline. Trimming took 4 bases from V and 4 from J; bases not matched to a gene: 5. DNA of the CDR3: TGCAGCGTTGTCTCAGCGGGAGGGTCAGATACGCAGTATTTT. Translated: CSVVSAGGSDTQYF.

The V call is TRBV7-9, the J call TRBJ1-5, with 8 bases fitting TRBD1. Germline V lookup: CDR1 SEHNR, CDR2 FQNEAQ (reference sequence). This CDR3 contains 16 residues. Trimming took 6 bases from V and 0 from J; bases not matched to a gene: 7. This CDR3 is CASSPGTGYSNQPQHF. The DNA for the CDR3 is TGTGCCAGCAGTCCCGGGACAGGATATAGCAATCAGCCCCAGCATTTT.

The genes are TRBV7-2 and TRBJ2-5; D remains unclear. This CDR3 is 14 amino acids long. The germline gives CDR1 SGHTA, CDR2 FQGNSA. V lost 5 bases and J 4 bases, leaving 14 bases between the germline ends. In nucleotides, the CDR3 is TGTGCCAGCAGCCCCCGCCCACTTGGAGAGACCCAGTACTTC. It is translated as CASSPRPLGETQYF.